This T cell receptor beta chain was sequenced in a study of blood T cell repertoires in COVID-19. About the study: Samples came from the United States, Italy and Spain, spanning acute and convalescent COVID-19. The analysed material was cDNA or gDNA that came from T cells, B-cell-depleted T cells, or PBMCs.

From germline, CDR1 is SQVTM and CDR2 ANQGSEA. V was clipped by 4 bases and J by 0 bases, with 12 bases between them. The CDR3 spans 14 residues. Profiling relied on immunoSEQ multiplex PCR, and the TCRdb table lists in-frame clones only, not all of them. The table records a few hundred thousand clones, 85% of them present only once. Source material: peripheral blood. The J gene is TRBJ1-1, the V gene TRBV29-1; D call uncertain. The TCR was taken from a woman between 18 and 30 years old with acute or convalescent COVID-19. CDR3 in amino acids: CSVGRHGVNTEAFF. As DNA, the CDR3 is TGCAGCGTTGGCAGGCATGGTGTGAACACTGAAGCTTTCTTT.